Each of the 16 T cell receptor beta chains below was sequenced from the same sample in a study of vaccination and CD4 T cells after COVID-19 (dated by TCRdb to between 2021 and 2023). Library preparation was by PCR. Sequencing took place on an Illumina iSeq 100. DNA from cultured CD4+ T cells underwent TCR sequencing with the Oncomine TCR Beta short-read assay at the Johns Hopkins FTIC core. Using fastp trimming at Q25 and MiXCR clonotype assembly, TCRdb reanalyzed the public sequencing data and kept in-frame beta chains. Each CDR3 protein gets just one entry, which takes the most common genes and DNA from the rows behind it. The sample includes roughly 20,000 distinct CDR3 sequences, with under 65% observed a single time. About 8.9% of the sample rests with the top ten. The sample's treatment or condition, from its label and the paper: approximately 11-day PBMC culture with coronavirus spike peptide pools or control peptides (ViraFEST assay).

Antigens for these TCRs are unknown. This material consisted of CD4+ T cells from blood, cultured in vitro, taken after SARS-CoV-2 vaccination. All receptors come from a human donor who had recovered from COVID-19.

V and J are TRBV6-5 and TRBJ1-5; no reliable D call. V was shortened by 2 bases and J by 5 bases, with 10 bases between the two germline ends. Looked up from germline, CDR1 is MNHEY and CDR2 is SVGAGI. The CDR3 length is 14 residues. The chain's CDR3 is CASSYNGDYQPQHF. The CDR3 DNA reads TGTGCCAGCAGTTACAATGGGGATTATCAGCCCCAGCATTTT.

V and J are TRBV6-1 and TRBJ1-2; D remains unclear. Trimming left V 5 bases short and J 7 bases short, with 17 bases between. The CDR3 sequence is 14 residues long. The V gene's germline CDR1 is MNHNS and CDR2 SASEGT. The CDR3 DNA sequence: TGTGCCAGCAGTCGATTCAATGGTGCGAGTGGCTACACCTTC. It specifies CASSRFNGASGYTF.

The J gene is TRBJ2-2, the V gene TRBV20-1, with D possibly TRBD2 on 6 matching bases. Germline V gives CDR1 DFQATT, CDR2 SNEGSKA (reference sequence). Trimming shortened V by 6 bases and J by 3 bases, and 14 bases separated the two germline ends. The CDR3 length is 14 residues. The CDR3 here is CSAEDGGDTGELFF. The CDR3 bases are TGCAGTGCGGAGGACGGGGGAGACACCGGGGAGCTGTTTTTT.

The rearrangement uses TRBV10-3 and TRBJ1-2, with no clear D. The germline gives CDR1 ENHRY, CDR2 SYGVKD. Trimming removed 7 bases at V and 2 bases at J, with 11 bases between. The CDR3 runs to 13 residues. The CDR3 reads CAITSDRNYGYTF. The CDR3 region has the DNA TGTGCCATCACCTCCGACCGAAACTATGGCTACACCTTC.

This sequence joins TRBV7-6 and TRBJ1-6; D not certain. CDR3 length: 14 residues. Trimming pared 1 base from V and 6 bases from J, leaving 7 bases between. Per germline, CDR1 SGHVS and CDR2 FNYEAQ. Written as DNA, the CDR3 is TGTGCCAGCAGCTTAGAAGGCCGTAATTCACCCCTCCACTTT. Protein product: CASSLEGRNSPLHF.

The chain carries TRBV10-3 and TRBJ1-1; maybe TRBD1 (5 bases). The germline CDR1 and CDR2 sequences are ENHRY and SYGVKD. The V gene lost 3 bases and the J gene lost 3 bases, with 23 bases spanning the gap. The CDR3 sequence is 18 residues long. The CDR3, as DNA: TGTGCCATCAGTGACCCGCGGTGGCAGGGAAAAGGGTACACTGAAGCTTTCTTT. Translation gives CAISDPRWQGKGYTEAFF.

The rearrangement uses TRBV20-1 and TRBJ1-5; TRBD1 matches at 8 bases. This CDR3 has 16 amino acids. Trimming cost V 5 bases and J 2 bases; bases outside gene matches: 11. Germline CDR1 DFQATT, CDR2 SNEGSKA (reference sequence). In DNA, the CDR3 is TGCAGTGCTTTGAATACACAGGGGGGGGGCAATCAGCCCCAGCATTTT. As protein: CSALNTQGGGNQPQHF.

This sequence joins TRBV28 and TRBJ1-1; tentative D call: TRBD1 (6 bases). This CDR3 has 13 amino acids. Germline CDR1 MDHEN, CDR2 SYDVKM. The V end was cut by 6 bases, the J end by 4 bases, with 12 bases between. The CDR3 nucleotides read TGTGCCAGCAGCCTCGGGACACCCACTGAAGCTTTCTTT. Amino acid sequence: CASSLGTPTEAFF.

This chain links TRBV10-3 with TRBJ2-2; tentative D call: TRBD2 (5 bases). V lost 10 bases, J lost 6 bases, and 12 bases lay in between. Germline V gene data show CDR1 as ENHRY and CDR2 as SYGVKD. The CDR3 sequence is 12 residues long. CDR3 sequence (DNA): TGTGCCACTTCCCTAGCTCCCGGGGAGCTGTTTTTT. Translation: CATSLAPGELFF.

This chain connects TRBV5-6 to TRBJ1-1; D remains ambiguous. The CDR3 extends over 14 amino acids. In germline, CDR1 is SGHDT, CDR2 YYEEEE. Trimming removed 4 bases at V and 2 bases at J, with 12 bases between. The CDR3 here is CASSRIRVNTEAFF. As DNA, the CDR3 is TGTGCCAGCAGCCGGATTCGTGTCAACACTGAAGCTTTCTTT.

This sequence joins TRBV7-2 and TRBJ1-2; weak D call: TRBD1 (6 bases). The CDR3 has 15 amino acids. Germline values: CDR1 SGHTA, CDR2 FQGNSA. Trimming removed 6 bases at V and 5 bases at J, with 19 bases between. The CDR3 reads CASSEQTGTRYGYTF. The CDR3, as DNA: TGTGCCAGCAGTGAACAGACCGGGACAAGATATGGCTACACCTTC.

The chain has TRBV20-1 and TRBJ2-3; D is perhaps TRBD1 (5 bases). This CDR3 contains 12 residues. Germline V gene lookup returns CDR1 DFQATT and CDR2 SNEGSKA (reference sequence). V was shortened by 3 bases and J by 3 bases, with 7 bases between the two germline ends. Here the CDR3 DNA reads TGCAGTGCTAGCAGGGTGACAGATACGCAGTATTTT. It codes for CSASRVTDTQYF.

This sequence joins TRBV10-3 and TRBJ2-3; 8 bases are shared with TRBD2. V trimming: 11 bases; J trimming: 5 bases; junction bases outside the gene matches: 12. CDR3 length: 14 residues. Per the germline V gene, CDR1 is ENHRY and CDR2 is SYGVKD. The CDR3 sequence is CAARGGGQRDTQYF. CDR3 DNA: TGTGCCGCGAGGGGCGGGGGGCAAAGAGATACGCAGTATTTT.

This chain connects TRBV15 to TRBJ1-5; 9 bases are shared with TRBD1. The CDR3 consists of 19 residues. V trimming: 3 bases; J trimming: 4 bases; junction bases outside the gene matches: 16. Looked up from germline, CDR1 is LNHNV and CDR2 is YYDKDF (reference sequence). For the CDR3, the DNA is TGTGCCACCAGCAGCTCACAGGGGGCGGTTAACCATACAAATCAGCCCCAGCATTTT. Its protein product is CATSSSQGAVNHTNQPQHF.

The chain recombines TRBV6-1 with TRBJ2-7, with D perhaps matching TRBD1 (6 bases). Germline values: CDR1 MNHNS, CDR2 SASEGT. The V end was cut by 4 bases, the J end by 2 bases, with 9 bases between. The CDR3 extends over 13 amino acids. Written as DNA, the CDR3 is TGTGCCAGCAGTGCGACAGGCACCTACGAGCAGTACTTC. It specifies CASSATGTYEQYF.

This clonotype was counted only a few times. V gene TRBV20-1 combines with J gene TRBJ1-4; 11 nucleotides line up with TRBD1. V shed 4 bases and J 7 bases; nucleotides not matched to a gene: 2. There are 13 residues in the CDR3. Germline-derived CDR1 and CDR2 are DFQATT and SNEGSKA (reference sequence). CDR3 nucleotide sequence: TGCAGTGCTACCGGGACAGGGGGTGAAAAACTGTTTTTT. It specifies CSATGTGGEKLFF.